This TCR beta chain emerged from a study of shared clonotypes between healthy human individuals. Around 32,000 T cell genomes, or approximately 0.3 ug DNA, went into unsorted PBMC replicate PCRs. In the original analysis: Junction-only sequences without quality scores came from ImmunoSEQ, so filtering differed. The assay was immunoSEQ multiplex PCR, and TCRdb's table has in-frame clones only and misses some. The DNA gave D and trimming, while V, J and clone size come from that table. The sample holds 450,000 to 600,000 clones, 79% seen once. Study donors comprised healthy, HIV-negative adults devoid of recent acute infection or vaccination. With unsorted samples, genomic DNA was obtained from approximately 96 million PBMCs. Sequencing used PBMCs. The sequence was collected from a woman between 40 and 50 years old in good health. Some clones in this sample may be carry-over from other donors' samples.

CDR3 nucleotide sequence: TGTGCCAGCAGCCCCGGACTAGCGGGAGGTTCCTACAATGAGCAGTTCTTC. Amino acid sequence: CASSPGLAGGSYNEQFF. The chain has TRBV7-2 and TRBJ2-1; TRBD2 matches 14 bases. V dropped 5 bases and J dropped 1; count of bases not matched to a gene: 4. The length of the CDR3 is 17 residues. Germline V gene sequence: CDR1 SGHTA, CDR2 FQGNSA. The full variable domain, completed using reference TRBV7-2 and TRBJ2-1, is GAGVSQSPSNKVTEKGKDVELRCDPISGHTALYWYRQSLGQGLEFLIYFQGNSAPDKSGLPSDRFSAERTGGSVSTLTIQRTQQEDSAVYLCASSPGLAGGSYNEQFFGPGTRLTVL.